What follows describes a single T cell receptor beta chain. Its antigen is not known. At one of its ends the junction is not consistent with the germline gene, which may arise from a read error. PCR was performed a second time for about 6 to 12 cycles using a sample-barcoded 5' primer and a J-beta primer mix. Each CDR3 protein gets one entry after TCRdb re-called the 5' RACE reads with MiXCR. Among approximately 730,000 distinct CDR3 sequences, roughly 43% were seen once, and the ten largest hold about 20%. This CDR3 has 16 residues. Per germline, CDR1 SGHDT and CDR2 YYEEEE. The study recruited healthy Caucasian donors from Russia who were aged about 6 to 90. Donors each provided around 9 milliliters of peripheral blood. The extraction recovered at least 6 micrograms of total RNA per sample. The source of the sample is a study of blood T cells in healthy people across ages. Broader study findings: Relative to aged donors, long-lived donors carried more naive CD4+ cells and displayed higher diversity.

The receptor was derived from an older woman in good health. The gene calls are TRBV5-6 and TRBJ2-7; 8 bases match TRBD1. Sequencing input: blood. The CDR3 nucleotides are TGTGCCAGCAGCATAGGGACAGGACTTAATTCCTACGAGCGGTACTTC. It specifies CASSIGTGLNSYERYF.